Below, 17 T cell receptor beta chains from the same sample are listed, as sequenced in a study of T cell responses to AZD1222 COVID-19 vaccine. TCRdb's table, derived via immunoSEQ multiplex PCR, lists solely in-frame clones and lacks some. The data show roughly 130,000 clones, 92% seen once. This material consisted of peripheral blood, taken 28 days after the second AZD1222 dose. Source of these receptors: an adult who received the AZD1222 COVID-19 vaccine.

The chain has TRBV12-5 and TRBJ1-1; D is undetermined. The CDR3 runs to 17 residues. CDR1 is LGHNT and CDR2 is FRNRAP in the germline V gene. V lost 1 base and J 1 base, leaving 16 bases between the germline ends. CDR3 residues: CASGLALGGSQNTEAFF. The CDR3 DNA is TGTGCTAGTGGTTTGGCGCTCGGAGGGTCCCAGAACACTGAAGCTTTCTTT.

This chain joins TRBV19 and TRBJ1-1, with D possibly TRBD1 on 5 matching bases. The CDR3 runs to 15 residues. Trimming took 6 bases from V and 4 from J, leaving 18 bases between them. The germline V gene has CDR1 LNHDA and CDR2 SQIVND (reference sequence). The CDR3 here is CASSPARQPITEAFF. The CDR3 region has the DNA TGTGCCAGTAGCCCCGCGCGACAGCCGATCACTGAAGCTTTCTTT.

V is TRBV19 and J is TRBJ1-5, with D tentatively TRBD1 (6 bases). This CDR3 is 14 amino acids long. From germline, CDR1 is LNHDA and CDR2 SQIVND (reference sequence). Deletions cut 0 bases from V and 6 bases from J, with 9 bases between. The DNA of the CDR3 is TGTGCCAGTAGTATAGACGGGGGGGCTCAGCCCCAGCATTTT. Translating gives CASSIDGGAQPQHF.

This chain joins TRBV7-3 and TRBJ2-1; perhaps TRBD2 as D (5 bases). Germline V CDR1 and CDR2: SGHTA, FQGTGA. V lost 5 bases to trimming and J lost 4 bases, with 15 bases between them. This CDR3 comprises 15 residues. CDR3 loop: CASSPQFGEYNEQFF. CDR3 DNA: TGTGCCAGCAGCCCTCAGTTCGGGGAGTACAATGAGCAGTTCTTC.

The CDR3 bases are TGTGCCAGCAGCTACGGACAGTACAATGAGCAGTTCTTC. Protein: CASSYGQYNEQFF. This chain connects TRBV7-9 to TRBJ2-1; D perhaps matches TRBD1 (6 bases). Trimming cost V 4 bases and J 4 bases, with 8 bases left between them. Germline CDR1 is SEHNR and CDR2 is FQNEAQ (reference sequence). The CDR3 is made up of 13 amino acids.

This chain links TRBV12-3 or TRBV12-4 with TRBJ1-5; a weak D match, TRBD1 (6 bases). The CDR3 loop spans 13 amino acids. Trimming left V 5 bases short and J 3 bases short, with 8 bases between. The CDR3 is CASSRDNNQPQHF. The CDR3 nucleotides read TGTGCCAGCAGTCGGGACAACAATCAGCCCCAGCATTTT.

The rearrangement uses TRBV7-2 and TRBJ2-7, with D possibly being TRBD1 or TRBD2 (5 bases each). Germline V gives CDR1 SGHTA, CDR2 FQGNSA. V lost 4 bases to trimming and J lost 3 bases, with 10 bases between them. The CDR3 is 13 amino acids. This CDR3 is CASSSGTDYEQYF. CDR3 nucleotide sequence: TGTGCCAGCAGCTCCGGGACCGACTACGAGCAGTACTTC.

V usage is TRBV19 and J usage is TRBJ1-2, with D perhaps matching TRBD1 (5 bases). Germline V gene data show CDR1 as LNHDA and CDR2 as SQIVND (reference sequence). V gave up 6 bases and J gave up 7 bases, with 9 bases separating them. This CDR3 is 11 amino acids long. For the CDR3, the DNA is TGTGCCAGTAGGGGGCGAGTTGGCTACACCTTC. It encodes CASRGRVGYTF.

The chain carries TRBV5-5 and TRBJ1-6, with 9 bases lining up with TRBD1. The CDR3 has 17 residues. V lost 4 bases, J lost 0 bases, and 5 bases stayed unmatched. CDR1 and CDR2 from the germline V gene are SGHKS and YYEKEE (reference sequence). The CDR3 spells CASSKGTGSSYNSPLHF. DNA for the CDR3: TGTGCCAGCAGCAAGGGGACAGGGAGCTCCTATAATTCACCCCTCCACTTT.

The chain links TRBV5-1 to TRBJ2-1; the match to TRBD2 covers 9 bases. CDR1 and CDR2 from the germline V gene are SGHRS and YFSETQ. The V segment lost 1 base and the J segment 7 bases; nucleotides outside the gene matches: 9. CDR3 length: 16 residues. The CDR3 loop reads CASSLFPSGMGNEQFF. The CDR3, as DNA: TGCGCCAGCAGCTTGTTTCCTAGCGGGATGGGGAATGAGCAGTTCTTC.

The chain uses TRBV19 and TRBJ1-2; D unresolved. Germline V gene data show CDR1 as LNHDA and CDR2 as SQIVND (reference sequence). CDR3 length: 11 amino acids. V was clipped by 10 bases and J by 5 bases, with 11 bases between them. DNA of the CDR3: TGTGCCACCCGAAGAGGTTATGGCTACACCTTC. Its translation: CATRRGYGYTF.

The chain couples TRBV9 to TRBJ1-6; D may be TRBD1 (5 bases). The CDR3 is 14 residues long. Looked up from germline, CDR1 is SGDLS and CDR2 is YYNGEE. V was pared by 3 bases and J by 6 bases, with 10 bases between. In DNA form, the CDR3 reads TGTGCCAGCAGCGCCCAGGGAATTAATTCACCCCTCCACTTT. It specifies CASSAQGINSPLHF. Drawing the rest from reference TRBV9 and TRBJ1-6, the complete variable domain is DSGVTQTPKHLITATGQRVTLRCSPRSGDLSVYWYQQSLDQGLQFLIQYYNGEERAKGNILERFSAQQFPDLHSELNLSSLELGDSALYFCASSAQGINSPLHFGNGTRLTVT.

This chain connects TRBV7-9 to TRBJ1-2; maybe TRBD1 (6 bases). V was cut by 0 bases and J by 6 bases, with 17 bases left in between. The CDR3 spans 16 residues. CDR1 and CDR2 (germline): SEHNR, FQNEAQ (reference sequence). This CDR3 is CASSLARAGAKDGYTF. The CDR3 bases are TGTGCCAGCAGCTTAGCTCGGGCAGGGGCTAAGGATGGCTACACCTTC.

V is TRBV18 and J is TRBJ2-2; D is ambiguous. The germline CDR1 and CDR2 sequences are KGHSH and LQKENI. V lost 4 bases and J lost 3, with 0 bases in between. The length of the CDR3 is 11 residues. CDR3 nucleotides: TGTGCCAGCTCACACACCGGGGAGCTGTTTTTT. Translated, it gives CASSHTGELFF.

This clone appeared a single time. The genes are TRBV27 and TRBJ2-6; D gene uncertain. The CDR3 is 16 amino acids. V gave up 5 bases and J gave up 1 base, with 12 bases separating them. Germline CDR1 is MNHEY and CDR2 is SMNVEV (reference sequence). CDR3 residues: CASSHSMASGANVLTF. CDR3 nucleotides: TGTGCCAGCAGTCACTCAATGGCTTCTGGGGCCAACGTCCTGACTTTC.

This sequence joins TRBV7-9 and TRBJ2-2; 7 bases match TRBD1. Germline CDR1 reads SEHNR; CDR2 reads FQNEAQ (reference sequence). The CDR3 has 14 amino acids. Trimming at V came to 5 bases and at J to 4 bases, leaving 4 bases not matched to a gene. Written as DNA, the CDR3 is TGTGCCAGCAGCCGACAGGGATTCACCGGGGAGCTGTTTTTT. This gives the protein CASSRQGFTGELFF. The full variable domain, completed using reference TRBV7-9 and TRBJ2-2, is DTGVSQNPRHKITKRGQNVTFRCDPISEHNRLYWYRQTLGQGPEFLTYFQNEAQLEKSRLLSDRFSAERPKGSFSTLEIQRTEQGDSAMYLCASSRQGFTGELFFGEGSRLTVL.

The gene calls are TRBV7-3 and TRBJ2-2; 8 bases map to TRBD2. J gave up 1 base and V 5 bases, and 3 bases lay outside the gene matches. This CDR3 contains 15 residues. Germline V CDR1 and CDR2: SGHTA, FQGTGA. The CDR3 loop is CASSRSGGNTGELFF. The DNA of the CDR3 is TGTGCCAGCAGCCGAAGCGGGGGGAACACCGGGGAGCTGTTTTTT.